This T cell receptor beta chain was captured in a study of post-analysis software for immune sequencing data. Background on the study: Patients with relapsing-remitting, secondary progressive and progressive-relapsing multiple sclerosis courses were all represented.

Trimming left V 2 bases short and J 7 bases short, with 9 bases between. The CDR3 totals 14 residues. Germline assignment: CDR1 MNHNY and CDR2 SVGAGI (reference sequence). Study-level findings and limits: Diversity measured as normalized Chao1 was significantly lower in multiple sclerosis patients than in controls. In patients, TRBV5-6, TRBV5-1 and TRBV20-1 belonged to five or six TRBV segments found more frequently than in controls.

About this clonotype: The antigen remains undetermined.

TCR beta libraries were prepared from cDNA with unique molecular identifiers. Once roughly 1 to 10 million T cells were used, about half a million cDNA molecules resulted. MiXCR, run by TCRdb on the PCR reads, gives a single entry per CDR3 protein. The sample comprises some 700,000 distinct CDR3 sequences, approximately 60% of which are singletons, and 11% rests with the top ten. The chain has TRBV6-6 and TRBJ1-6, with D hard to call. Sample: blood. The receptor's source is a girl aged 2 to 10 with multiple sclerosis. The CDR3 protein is CASSYGRMNSPLHF. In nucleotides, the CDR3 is TGTGCCAGCAGTTACGGGCGGATGAATTCACCCCTCCACTTT.